This section outlines one TCR beta chain sequence together with its context. Its antigen is currently unknown. As for treatment: about 20 received Ad26.COV2.S at low or high dose, single or two shots; 5 received placebo; per-sample allocation not given. At day 63 after the first vaccine or placebo injection, samples were drawn. This record belongs to a study of Ad26.COV2.S vaccination and SARS-CoV-2 variants. Overall study context: Intramuscular Ad26.COV2.S doses were given once or twice, 56 days apart.

Germline CDR1 is SNHLY and CDR2 is FYNNEI. The CDR3 sequence is 15 residues long. V was pared by 7 bases and J by 7 bases, with 22 bases between. Overall study findings and caveats: Ad26.COV2.S recipients had broader spike-specific TCRs (P = 0.0014).

Sequencing used immunoSEQ multiplex PCR; TCRdb keeps in-frame clones, though not all of them. The sample shows 300,000 to 500,000 clones, roughly nine tenths of them seen only once. This TCR derives from a person aged 18-65 years who received the Ad26.COV2.S COVID-19 vaccine or a placebo. This specimen consisted of peripheral blood, obtained in a trial of Ad26.COV2.S vaccine versus placebo. The rearrangement joins TRBV2 to TRBJ1-1; weak D call: TRBD1 (6 bases). The CDR3 DNA reads TGTGCCAGCATTCTCGCCGTAGGGGGGCGGAATGAAGCTTTCTTT. It codes for CASILAVGGRNEAFF.